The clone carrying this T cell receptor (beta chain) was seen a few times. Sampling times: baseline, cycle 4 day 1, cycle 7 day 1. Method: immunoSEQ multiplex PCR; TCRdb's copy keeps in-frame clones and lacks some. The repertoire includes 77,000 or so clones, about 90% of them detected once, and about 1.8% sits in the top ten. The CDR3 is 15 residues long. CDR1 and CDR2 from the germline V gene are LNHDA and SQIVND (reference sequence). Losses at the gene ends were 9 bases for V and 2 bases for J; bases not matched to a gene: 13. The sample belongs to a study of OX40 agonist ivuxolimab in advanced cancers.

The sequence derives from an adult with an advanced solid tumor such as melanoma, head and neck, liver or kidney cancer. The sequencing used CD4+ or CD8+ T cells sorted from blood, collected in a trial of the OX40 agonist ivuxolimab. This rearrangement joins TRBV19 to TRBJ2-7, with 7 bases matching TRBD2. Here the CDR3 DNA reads TGTGCCAGCCAGAGGGGAGGGCAGGGAGCCTACGAGCAGTACTTC. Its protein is CASQRGGQGAYEQYF.